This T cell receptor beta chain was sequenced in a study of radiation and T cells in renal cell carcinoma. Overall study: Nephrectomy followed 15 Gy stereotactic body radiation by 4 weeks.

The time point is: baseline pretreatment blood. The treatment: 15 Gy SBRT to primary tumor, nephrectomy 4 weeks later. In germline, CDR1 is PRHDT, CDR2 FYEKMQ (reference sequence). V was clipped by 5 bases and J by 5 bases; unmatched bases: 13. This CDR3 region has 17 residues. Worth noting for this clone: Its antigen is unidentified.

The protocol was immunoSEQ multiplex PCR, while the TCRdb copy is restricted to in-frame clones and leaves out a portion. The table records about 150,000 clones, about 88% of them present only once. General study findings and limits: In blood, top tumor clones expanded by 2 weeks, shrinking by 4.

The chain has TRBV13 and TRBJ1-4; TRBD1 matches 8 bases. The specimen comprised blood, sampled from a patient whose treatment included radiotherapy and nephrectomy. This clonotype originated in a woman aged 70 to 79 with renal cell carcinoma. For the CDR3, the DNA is TGTGCCAGCAGCGCCGGGGTTCCGGGACAGGCAAATGAAAAACTGTTTTTT. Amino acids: CASSAGVPGQANEKLFF.